Here is one TCR beta chain with its context. This receptor's antigen is unknown. The junction departs from germline at one end; a sequencing error may be responsible. The data stem from a study of T cells in Graves' hyperthyroidism and ophthalmopathy (dated by TCRdb to the late 2010s). For the wider study: Peripheral blood samples were taken at initial diagnosis, before any treatment was given. To identify TCR V-J signatures that set the groups apart, the researchers used a discovery cohort of about a hundred patients, made up of some 41 with Graves' ophthalmopathy and 57 with stable Graves' hyperthyroidism. Prospective prediction of ophthalmopathy was tested in an independent validation cohort consisting of 18 hyperthyroidism patients and approximately 16 patients who later progressed to ophthalmopathy. The 100 discovery patients were randomly split 7:3 into training and test sets. Thyroid tissue and blood T-cell repertoires from six or seven Graves' hyperthyroidism patients were also compared in the study. Once sampling was done, hyperthyroidism patients were given methimazole at a starting dose of 30 mg daily, whereas ophthalmopathy patients were given high-dose intravenous methylprednisolone. According to the paper, TCR Vbeta CDR3 sequencing was carried out on 120 to 150 peripheral blood samples, which came from fewer than 50 ophthalmopathy, under 80 hyperthyroidism and approximately 17 progressor patients.

Broader findings and caveats from the paper: A model built on a 13 V-J signature distinguished ophthalmopathy from stable hyperthyroidism, reaching about 89% sensitivity and about 81% specificity in cross-validation and 80%/75% in testing. Sample size was not statistically predetermined, and blinding of investigators to group allocation was not performed. During validation, the model predicted progression to ophthalmopathy a median of about 5.9 months ahead of onset, with around 70% sensitivity and 72.22% specificity. Most expanded thyroid clonotypes (frequency above 0.001) were also found in blood, which suggests that blood repertoires may mirror thyroid immune responses.

Stable Graves' hyperthyroidism was defined as the absence of progression to ophthalmopathy over 18 months of follow-up. The hyperthyroidism patients were between 18 and 65 years old and newly diagnosed, with a disease duration of less than 2 months. Any patient with an uncontrolled infection, another autoimmune disease, pregnancy or lactation was excluded. Diagnoses relied on clinical symptoms, serum thyroxine and TRAb, thyroid ultrasound and orbital computed tomography. Ficoll-Paque density gradient centrifugation was used to isolate PBMCs from approximately 11 ml of fresh peripheral blood. Trizol reagent was used to extract total RNA, and RNA quality was then checked on an Agilent 2100 Bioanalyzer. According to the germline V gene, CDR1 reads MDHEN and CDR2 reads SYDVKM. Inclusive of the bounding cysteine and phenylalanine, the CDR3 is 14 residues long. Just CDR3 DNA is preserved here, 42 bases in frame from base 1.

The TCR beta CDR3 regions were amplified from RNA transcripts. For the first round of RT-PCR on the TCR CDR3, the HTBI primer set was used together with the Qiagen OneStep RT-PCR kit. Libraries were constructed in a second round of multiplex PCR, after which size selection and purification were carried out. Paired-end sequencing of the libraries was performed with 100 bp reads on an Illumina HiSeq2000. In the paper's pipeline: Raw data were processed with SOAPnuke, discarding reads with adapters, uncalled bases, mean Phred below 15, or no exact constant-primer or identifier match. COPE v1.2.5 was used to merge the high-quality paired reads, and each unique nucleotide sequence was defined as a clonotype. MiTCR v1.1 was used to align clonotypes to the IMGT TRBV, TRBD and TRBJ reference segments. The analysis included only V-J combinations with a frequency above 0.0001, which together covered 99% to 99.2% of the repertoires. A TCS score was defined as the ratio between F50 (clonal expansion) and ExV (chaos), using BLOSUM62-based TCRdist between CDR3 peptides within each V-J. Welch's t-statistics and random forest reduced fewer than 600 V-J features to roughly 13, which were used in a naive Bayes classifier (R e1071). TCRdb cleaned the public reads at Q25 with fastp, built clones with MiXCR and kept in-frame beta chains. Here each entry gathers all rows of one CDR3 protein and keeps the most common genes and DNA. The V and J calls were determined by TCRdb, not by the authors. A total of approximately 480,000 distinct CDR3 sequences appear in this sample, 20% of them only once. Around 27% of the sample is in the top ten clones.

The receptor chain draws on TRBV28 and TRBJ1-1; the D segment could be TRBD1, given 5 matching bases. The sequence came from a man aged 18 to 30 with Graves' hyperthyroidism. Material: blood. The CDR3 has the sequence CASSSPTGSVWACF. Read as DNA, the sequence is TGTGCCAGCAGTTCGCCTACAGGCTCAGTGTGGGCTTGCTTT.